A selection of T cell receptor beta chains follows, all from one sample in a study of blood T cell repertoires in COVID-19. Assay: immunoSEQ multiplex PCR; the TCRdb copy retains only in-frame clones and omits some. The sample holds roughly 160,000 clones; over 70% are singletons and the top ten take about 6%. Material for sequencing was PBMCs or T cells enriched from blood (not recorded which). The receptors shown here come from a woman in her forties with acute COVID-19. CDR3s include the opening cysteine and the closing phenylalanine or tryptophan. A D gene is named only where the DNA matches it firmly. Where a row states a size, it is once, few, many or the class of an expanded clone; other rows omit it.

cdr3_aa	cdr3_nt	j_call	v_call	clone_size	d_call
CASRAGQGNLATNEKLFF	TGTGCCAGCCGGGCGGGACAGGGGAACCTTGCAACTAATGAAAAACTGTTTTTT	TRBJ1-4	TRBV19	NA	TRBD1
CASSKDTRTGREDGYTF	TGTGCCAGCAGCAAAGATACCCGAACAGGGAGGGAAGATGGCTACACCTTC	TRBJ1-2	TRBV7-2	NA	NA
CAWSVQGTAYQPQHF	TGTGCCTGGAGTGTACAGGGGACAGCGTATCAGCCCCAGCATTTT	TRBJ1-5	TRBV30	NA	TRBD1
CASNQIAEETQYF	TGTGCCAGCAACCAGATAGCCGAGGAGACCCAGTACTTC	TRBJ2-5	TRBV11-2	NA	NA
CASSLTSGGQETQYF	TGCGCCAGCAGCCTAACGTCGGGGGGGCAAGAGACCCAGTACTTC	TRBJ2-5	TRBV5-1	NA	TRBD2
CASSQFGTLGNEKLFF	TGTGCCAGCAGCCAATTCGGGACTCTTGGTAATGAAAAACTGTTTTTT	TRBJ1-4	TRBV16	once	NA
CASSYQRETDTQYF	TGTGCCAGCAGTTACCAGCGGGAGACAGATACGCAGTATTTT	TRBJ2-3	TRBV6-2/TRBV6-3	many	TRBD2
CASSSQGKAVNSPLHF	TGTGCCAGCAGCAGCCAGGGGAAAGCGGTTAATTCACCCCTCCACTTT	TRBJ1-6	TRBV21-1	NA	NA
CATSDLDTYASGSRSEQFF	TGTGCCACCAGTGACCTGGACACCTACGCTAGCGGGAGTAGGAGTGAGCAGTTCTTC	TRBJ2-1	TRBV24-1	NA	TRBD2
CASSQDLTIRGPFF	TGTGCCAGCAGCCAAGATTTAACCATAAGGGGGCCTTTCTTT	TRBJ1-1	TRBV14	NA	TRBD1
CASTNTQGSREQYF	TGCGCCAGCACCAACACACAGGGGTCTCGGGAGCAGTACTTC	TRBJ2-7	TRBV5-1	NA	TRBD1
CASLRAGTDTQYF	TGTGCCAGCCTAAGAGCCGGCACAGATACGCAGTATTTT	TRBJ2-3	TRBV28	once	NA
CASSLGPGQYEQYF	TGTGCCAGCAGCTTGGGCCCGGGACAGTACGAGCAGTACTTC	TRBJ2-7	TRBV5-8	NA	TRBD1
CAWSVLSGATPPFF	TGTGCCTGGAGTGTACTTAGTGGGGCCACTCCCCCGTTCTTC	TRBJ2-1	TRBV30	many	NA
CSVGDYNEQFF	TGCAGTGTAGGGGACTACAATGAGCAGTTCTTC	TRBJ2-1	TRBV20-1	NA	NA
CATSRDYGAGYNEQFF	TGTGCCACCAGCAGAGATTACGGAGCGGGGTACAATGAGCAGTTCTTC	TRBJ2-1	TRBV15	NA	TRBD2
CASSEARGRRTDTQYF	TGTGCCAGCAGTGAGGCCAGGGGGCGCCGCACAGATACGCAGTATTTT	TRBJ2-3	TRBV6-1	NA	TRBD1
CASSLDPGGRGETQYF	TGTGCCAGCAGCTTAGATCCGGGAGGGAGGGGCGAGACCCAGTACTTC	TRBJ2-5	TRBV11-2	NA	TRBD2
CASSLAAGTGGGYTF	TGTGCCAGCAGCTTAGCCGCCGGGACAGGGGGCGGCTACACCTTC	TRBJ1-2	TRBV7-9	NA	TRBD1
CASSFVTAAPYGYTF	TGTGCCAGCAGTTTTGTAACAGCGGCCCCCTATGGCTACACCTTC	TRBJ1-2	TRBV2	NA	NA
CASTWTSPDTQYF	TGCGCCAGCACTTGGACTAGCCCAGATACGCAGTATTTT	TRBJ2-3	TRBV5-1	NA	TRBD2
CASSPPTSGGYNEQFF	TGTGCCAGCAGCCCTCCGACTAGCGGGGGCTACAATGAGCAGTTCTTC	TRBJ2-1	TRBV11-2	NA	TRBD2
CASSFFGRAGNEQFF	TGTGCCAGCAGCTTTTTCGGGAGGGCCGGAAATGAGCAGTTCTTC	TRBJ2-1	TRBV11-1	few	TRBD2
CASRTGGLPNYGYTF	TGTGCCAGCAGGACGGGGGGTCTGCCTAACTATGGCTACACCTTC	TRBJ1-2	TRBV6-5	NA	NA
CASSRGSDTDTQYF	TGTGCCAGCAGCCGGGGGAGCGACACAGATACGCAGTATTTT	TRBJ2-3	TRBV7-3	NA	NA
CASSKDGRDRSTDTQYF	TGTGCCAGCAGCAAAGACGGTAGGGACAGAAGCACAGATACGCAGTATTTT	TRBJ2-3	TRBV21-1	NA	NA
CASSFDRTETQYF	TGTGCCAGCAGCTTCGACAGAACAGAGACCCAGTACTTC	TRBJ2-5	TRBV5-6	NA	NA
CASSLQGTGQETQYF	TGTGCCAGCAGCCTCCAGGGGACAGGGCAAGAGACCCAGTACTTC	TRBJ2-5	TRBV7-2	few	TRBD1
CASSLGTTRGYTF	TGCGCCAGCAGCTTGGGGACAACCAGGGGCTACACCTTC	TRBJ1-2	TRBV5-1	few	NA
CATSSRGGLAGVEEQYF	TGTGCCACCAGCTCCCGAGGCGGTCTAGCGGGAGTTGAGGAGCAGTACTTC	TRBJ2-7	TRBV15	NA	TRBD2
CASSLPSRHTEAFF	TGTGCCAGCAGCTTGCCATCGAGGCATACTGAAGCTTTCTTT	TRBJ1-1	TRBV5-4	NA	NA
CATSHRNTNEQFF	TGTGCCACCAGCCACAGAAACACCAATGAGCAGTTCTTC	TRBJ2-1	TRBV24-1	NA	NA
CASSPGTETGGKLFF	TGTGCCAGCTCACCAGGGACAGAAACAGGCGGAAAACTGTTTTTT	TRBJ1-4	TRBV18	once	TRBD1
CASSIGEGYVTYNEQFF	TGTGCCAGTAGTATCGGGGAGGGGTATGTAACTTACAATGAGCAGTTCTTC	TRBJ2-1	TRBV19	NA	TRBD2
CASSAGTGSSYEQYF	TGCGCCAGCAGTGCGGGGACAGGGTCCTCCTACGAGCAGTACTTC	TRBJ2-7	TRBV10-1	NA	TRBD1
CASSQEAADRPEKLFF	TGTGCCAGCAGCCAAGAGGCCGCAGACAGGCCCGAAAAACTGTTTTTT	TRBJ1-4	TRBV14	many	NA
CASSPLPQGSSSPLHF	TGTGCCAGCTCACCCCTACCCCAGGGATCGAGTTCACCCCTCCACTTT	TRBJ1-6	TRBV18	NA	NA
CASSVHRGLDTGELFF	TGTGCCAGCAGCGTCCACAGGGGGCTGGACACCGGGGAGCTGTTTTTT	TRBJ2-2	TRBV5-4	once	TRBD1